Each of the 17 T cell receptor beta chains below was sequenced from the same sample in a study of T cell repertoires in cytomegalovirus infection. In TCRdb, the reads were re-called with MiXCR into one record per CDR3 protein. The sample consists of 550,000 to 850,000 distinct CDR3 sequences, around 31% of them appearing once. Which antigens these TCRs recognize remains unknown. Sequencing used cultured PBMCs, obtained from culture after CMV antigen stimulation. These receptor sequences come from a human donor in good health (CMV status not recorded). Some clones in this sample may be carry-over from other donors' samples.

This chain connects TRBV6-1 to TRBJ2-3; D is possibly TRBD1 (6 bases). This CDR3 has 13 residues. The germline gives CDR1 MNHNS, CDR2 SASEGT. V was clipped by 8 bases and J by 6 bases, with 15 bases between them. The CDR3 spells CASLRGNGDTQYF. Here the CDR3 DNA reads TGTGCCAGCTTAAGGGGGAATGGGGATACGCAGTATTTT.

This clonotype was observed a handful of times. The chain combines TRBV4-2 with TRBJ2-4, with TRBD1 identical over 8 bases. CDR3 size: 15 residues. The J segment lost 9 bases and the V segment lost 0 bases, leaving 7 bases of the junction unmatched. Germline CDR1 reads LGHNA; CDR2 reads YNFKEQ. The CDR3 spells CASSQDGGQGLIQYF. The CDR3 DNA reads as TGTGCCAGCAGCCAAGATGGAGGACAGGGTCTCATTCAGTACTTC.

Only a few counts were recorded for this clonotype. The CDR3 reads CASSPPSPVGDTEAFF. DNA for the CDR3: TGTGCCAGCAGTCCCCCCAGCCCGGTGGGGGACACTGAAGCTTTCTTT. The chain recombines TRBV28 with TRBJ1-1, with TRBD1 as a possible D gene (5 bases). This CDR3 region has 16 residues. V lost 5 bases to trimming and J lost 3 bases, with 19 bases between them. The germline gives CDR1 MDHEN, CDR2 SYDVKM.

This clonotype has more than one count but fewer than ten. The rearrangement uses TRBV7-9 and TRBJ1-1, with D possibly being TRBD1 (5 bases). Trimming stripped 7 bases from V and 1 base from J, with 22 bases between. This CDR3 is 17 amino acids long. Germline V gene data show CDR1 as SEHNR and CDR2 as FQNEAQ (reference sequence). This CDR3 is CASTGIRDAPWNTEAFF. The CDR3 nucleotides are TGTGCCAGCACCGGAATAAGGGACGCGCCCTGGAACACTGAAGCTTTCTTT.

This chain connects TRBV5-4 to TRBJ2-1; 8 positions match TRBD1. This CDR3 region has 14 residues. Germline assignment: CDR1 SGHNT and CDR2 YYREEE (reference sequence). V was pared by 1 base and J by 6 bases, with 3 bases of the junction left unmatched. CDR3 amino acids: CASSLWDRRNEQFF. The CDR3, as DNA: TGTGCCAGCAGCTTGTGGGACAGGCGCAATGAGCAGTTCTTC. Drawing the rest from reference TRBV5-4 and TRBJ2-1, the complete variable domain is ETGVTQSPTHLIKTRGQQVTLRCSSQSGHNTVSWYQQALGQGPQFIFQYYREEENGRGNFPPRFSGLQFPNYSSELNVNALELDDSALYLCASSLWDRRNEQFFGPGTRLTVL.

V gene TRBV6-2 or TRBV6-3 combines with J gene TRBJ2-2; TRBD1 agrees at 11 bases. CDR3 length: 17 residues. The V gene's germline CDR1 is MNHEY and CDR2 SVGEGT. With V trimmed by 6 bases and J by 7 bases, 13 bases remained unmatched. The CDR3 nucleotides read TGTGCCAGCAGACCTACCCCGGGACAGGGGGGCGGCGGGGAGCTGTTTTTT. The encoded protein is CASRPTPGQGGGGELFF.

This rearrangement joins TRBV6-1 to TRBJ1-3, with a tentative D call TRBD1 (5 bases). Germline V CDR1 and CDR2: MNHNS, SASEGT. CDR3 size: 15 residues. V was trimmed by 6 bases and J by 0 bases, leaving 12 bases between them. The chain's CDR3 is CASSRGGRSGNTIYF. Here the CDR3 DNA reads TGTGCCAGCAGCCGCGGGGGACGCTCTGGAAACACCATATATTTT.

V is TRBV12-3 or TRBV12-4 and J is TRBJ1-5, with a weak D call TRBD1 (5 bases). The length of the CDR3 is 14 residues. The germline V and J ends were trimmed by 6 bases and 3 bases, with 12 bases remaining between them. In DNA, the CDR3 is TGTGCCAGCAGCCCGACAGCTTACAATCAGCCCCAGCATTTT. Its translation: CASSPTAYNQPQHF.

This clonotype was seen many times. The chain uses TRBV7-2 and TRBJ2-3, with 8 bases identical to TRBD2. Germline-derived CDR1 and CDR2 are SGHTA and FQGNSA. The CDR3 extends over 16 amino acids. Germline trimming cut 5 bases from V and 1 base from J; bases unmatched to any gene: 8. CDR3 bases: TGTGCCAGCAGCCCACAAGGGACTAGAGGCACAGATACGCAGTATTTT. This gives the protein CASSPQGTRGTDTQYF.

There are many counts of this clonotype. The V call is TRBV7-8, the J call TRBJ1-6; D call uncertain. From germline, CDR1 is SGHVS and CDR2 FQNEAQ. With 4 bases removed from V and 5 bases from J, the gap between germline ends came to 12 bases. This CDR3 has 15 amino acids. The DNA of the CDR3 is TGTGCCAGCAGCTCCCGACTAATTAATAATTCACCCCTCCACTTT. It encodes CASSSRLINNSPLHF.

The chain employs TRBV19 and TRBJ2-2; D is perhaps TRBD2 (5 bases). The CDR3 covers 13 residues. The germline V gene encodes CDR1 LNHDA and CDR2 SQIVND (reference sequence). Trimming took off 7 bases at V and 5 bases at J, with 11 bases between the two ends. This chain's CDR3 is CASKHRTTGELFF. In DNA, the CDR3 is TGTGCCAGTAAGCATCGGACTACCGGGGAGCTGTTTTTT.

This clonotype has ten or more counts. The V call is TRBV7-2, the J call TRBJ2-5; D is undetermined. In germline, CDR1 is SGHTA, CDR2 FQGNSA. Trimming removed 4 bases at V and 4 bases at J, with 10 bases between. CDR3 length equals 13 residues. The CDR3 sequence is CASSYWQRETQYF. CDR3 DNA sequence: TGTGCCAGCAGCTACTGGCAAAGAGAGACCCAGTACTTC. Full variable domain (rest looked up from reference TRBV7-2 and TRBJ2-5): GAGVSQSPSNKVTEKGKDVELRCDPISGHTALYWYRQSLGQGLEFLIYFQGNSAPDKSGLPSDRFSAERTGGSVSTLTIQRTQQEDSAVYLCASSYWQRETQYFGPGTRLLVL.

The V and J genes are TRBV7-2 and TRBJ1-1; TRBD1 aligns across 12 bases. This CDR3 is 16 amino acids long. CDR1 and CDR2 (germline): SGHTA, FQGNSA. Losses at the gene ends were 1 base for V and 1 base for J; bases not matched to a gene: 1. The DNA for the CDR3 is TGTGCCAGCAGCTTAGTGGGACAGGGGGCGAACACTGAAGCTTTCTTT. It yields the protein CASSLVGQGANTEAFF. The full variable domain, in which reference TRBV7-2 and TRBJ1-1 provide the parts outside the CDR3, is GAGVSQSPSNKVTEKGKDVELRCDPISGHTALYWYRQSLGQGLEFLIYFQGNSAPDKSGLPSDRFSAERTGGSVSTLTIQRTQQEDSAVYLCASSLVGQGANTEAFFGQGTRLTVV.

This clonotype has a handful of counts. J is TRBJ2-7 and V is TRBV6-6; no reliable D call. The germline CDR1 and CDR2 sequences are MNHNY and SVGAGI (reference sequence). V lost 5 bases, J lost 3 bases, and 11 bases lay in between. The CDR3 is 13 amino acids. In DNA, the CDR3 is TGTGCCAGCAGTGATGGGTCCCACTACGAGCAGTACTTC. It translates to CASSDGSHYEQYF.

This clonotype was counted only a few times. The chain uses TRBV7-2 and TRBJ1-2; D call uncertain. Per germline, CDR1 SGHTA and CDR2 FQGNSA. Deletions cut 2 bases from V and 8 bases from J, with 15 bases between. CDR3 length equals 14 residues. CDR3 amino acids: CASSLSLVGGGYTF. Written as DNA, the CDR3 is TGTGCCAGCAGCTTAAGTTTGGTTGGTGGCGGCTACACCTTC.

The chain is built from TRBV12-3 or TRBV12-4 and TRBJ2-5; D is tentatively TRBD1 or TRBD2 (6 bases each). This CDR3 comprises 14 residues. V gave up 7 bases and J gave up 2 bases, with 14 bases separating them. As DNA, the CDR3 is TGTGCCAGCACCCTCGGCGGGACACAAGAGACCCAGTACTTC. It yields the protein CASTLGGTQETQYF.

J is TRBJ2-2 and V is TRBV7-9; D uncertain. Germline lookup yields CDR1 SEHNR and CDR2 FQNEAQ (reference sequence). V was pared by 9 bases and J by 5 bases, with 10 bases between. CDR3 length: 12 amino acids. DNA for the CDR3: TGTGCCAGTTACAACGGGACCGGGGAGCTGTTTTTT. It encodes CASYNGTGELFF.